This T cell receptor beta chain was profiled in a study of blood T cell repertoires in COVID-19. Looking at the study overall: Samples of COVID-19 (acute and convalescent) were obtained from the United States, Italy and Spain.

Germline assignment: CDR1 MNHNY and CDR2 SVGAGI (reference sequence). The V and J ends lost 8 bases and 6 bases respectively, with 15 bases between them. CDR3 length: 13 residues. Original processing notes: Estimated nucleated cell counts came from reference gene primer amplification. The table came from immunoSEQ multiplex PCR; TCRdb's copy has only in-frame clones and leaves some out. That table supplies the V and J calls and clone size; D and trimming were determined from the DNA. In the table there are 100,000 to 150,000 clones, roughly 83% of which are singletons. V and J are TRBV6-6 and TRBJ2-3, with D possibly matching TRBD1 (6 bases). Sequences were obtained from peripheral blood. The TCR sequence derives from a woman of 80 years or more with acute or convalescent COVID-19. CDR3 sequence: CASAGTPEDTQYF. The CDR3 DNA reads TGTGCCAGCGCCGGGACACCTGAGGATACGCAGTATTTT.